This paragraph covers one TCR beta chain sequence. Its antigen is currently unknown. This sample was taken from a study of blood T cells in healthy people across ages. Study results and caveats: There was a strong correlation between TCR beta diversity and naive T cell percentage. Estimated diversity that came from one million T cells was considered an underestimate. Naive CD4+ cells and diversity were both higher in long-lived donors than in aged donors.

Germline V gene lookup returns CDR1 DFQATT and CDR2 SNEGSKA (reference sequence). This CDR3 is built from 15 residues. The V and J ends lost 3 bases and 0 bases respectively, with 12 bases between them. A J-beta primer mix and a sample-barcoded 5' primer were used in a second PCR of roughly 6 to 12 cycles. TCRdb re-derived calls from the 5' RACE reads in MiXCR, one entry per CDR3 protein. The sample contains about 580,000 distinct CDR3 sequences, 47% of which appear only once. Sequences were obtained from blood. The chain joins TRBV20-1 to TRBJ2-1; D gene unclear. The receptor's source is a man at least 80 years old in good health. The CDR3 here is CSAREHPGSYNEQFF. The CDR3 nucleotides are TGCAGTGCTAGGGAGCACCCGGGCTCCTACAATGAGCAGTTCTTC.